The present entry profiles one TCR beta chain with its context. Antigen unknown. This entry is derived from a study of CD8 T cells in ankylosing spondylitis. Study conclusions and caveats: The study identified a TCR beta motif of about eight highly homologous variants that appeared characteristic of ankylosing spondylitis blood. Disease-linked clones were reportedly significantly enriched in matched ankylosing spondylitis synovial fluid.

As the method for making TCR beta libraries, quantitative 5'-RACE with molecular barcodes was used. TCRdb re-derived calls from the 5' RACE reads in MiXCR, one entry per CDR3 protein. This repertoire shows hundreds of thousands of distinct CDR3 sequences, about 13% found once; its top ten account for approximately 6.3%. The germline V gene has CDR1 DFQATT and CDR2 SNEGSKA (reference sequence). V was cut by 3 bases and J by 8 bases, with 14 bases left in between. The CDR3 extends over 14 amino acids. The J gene is TRBJ1-6, the V gene TRBV20-1, with D maybe TRBD1 (5 bases). Sequencing was performed on blood, either unsorted or a sorted T cell fraction (not recorded which). The receptor was derived from a male donor with ankylosing spondylitis. CDR3 coding DNA: TGCAGTGCTAGGAGGGACTCGGGGTATTCACCCCTCCACTTT. As protein: CSARRDSGYSPLHF.